The 14 T cell receptor beta chains listed next were all sequenced from one sample in a study of identical twins. From the 5' RACE reads, TCRdb called clonotypes with MiXCR, one entry per CDR3 protein. The sample lists 150,000 or so distinct CDR3 sequences; under 4.5% were seen once. Specimen: memory T cells sorted from blood. All receptors come from a man younger than 35 in good health.

The table lists this clonotype with many counts. The chain recombines TRBV12-3 or TRBV12-4 with TRBJ2-3; D is possibly TRBD2 (6 bases). The CDR3 loop spans 19 amino acids. The ends were cut back, 6 bases at V and 1 base at J, with 26 bases in the middle. The CDR3 protein is CASSSGLRDSSLRTDTQYF. The CDR3 nucleotides read TGTGCCAGCAGCTCAGGTCTCCGGGACTCATCGTTACGCACAGATACGCAGTATTTT.

This clonotype was observed many times. This CDR3 is CASSQVDRGLTEAFF. CDR3 DNA: TGTGCCAGCAGCCAAGTGGACAGGGGGCTCACTGAAGCTTTCTTT. The chain has TRBV3-1 and TRBJ1-1; 11 bases line up with TRBD1. The length of the CDR3 is 15 residues. Per germline, CDR1 LGHDT and CDR2 YNNKEL (reference sequence). V lost 1 base to trimming and J lost 4 bases; unmatched junction nucleotides: 2.

This clonotype was recorded at least ten times. The chain joins TRBV12-3 or TRBV12-4 to TRBJ2-7; D possibly uses TRBD1 or TRBD2 (5 bases each). With 2 bases removed from V and 2 bases from J, the gap between germline ends came to 10 bases. The CDR3 has 14 residues. The CDR3 loop reads CASSLLGTTYEQYV. For the CDR3, the DNA is TGTGCCAGCAGTTTACTTGGGACCACCTACGAGCAGTACGTC.

This clonotype was seen repeatedly, ten times or more. The V and J genes are TRBV29-1 and TRBJ2-1; 10 positions match TRBD2. The CDR3 sequence is 17 residues long. V was clipped by 4 bases and J by 4 bases; unmatched bases: 13. CDR1 is SQVTM, CDR2 ANQGSEA, per germline. The CDR3 region has the DNA TGCAGCGTTGTTGGAATCGGCGGGACTAGCGCATACAATGAGCAGTTCTTC. Its translation is CSVVGIGGTSAYNEQFF.

In this sample, this clonotype turned up many times. This chain uses TRBV5-5 with TRBJ1-1, with D tentatively TRBD1 (6 bases). Germline CDR1 and CDR2: SGHKS and YYEKEE (reference sequence). Trimming removed 4 bases from V and 1 base from J, with 23 bases in between. This CDR3 contains 18 residues. The CDR3 sequence: CASSAGTNDLKTNTEAFF. The CDR3 region has the DNA TGTGCCAGCAGCGCCGGGACAAATGACCTAAAAACGAACACTGAAGCTTTCTTT.

This clonotype was seen many times. V is TRBV11-2 and J is TRBJ2-7; 8 nucleotides match TRBD1. Germline V gene lookup returns CDR1 SGHAT and CDR2 FQNNGV. The length of the CDR3 is 14 residues. Trimming removed 5 bases from V and 3 bases from J; junction bases left unmatched: 6. The CDR3 protein is CASSQRQGIYEQYV. In DNA, the CDR3 is TGTGCCAGCAGCCAAAGACAGGGGATCTACGAGCAGTACGTC.

This clonotype was observed at least ten times. The chain has TRBV20-1 and TRBJ2-3, with a tentative D call TRBD1 (6 bases). The ends were cut back, 1 base at V and 1 base at J, with 6 bases in the middle. CDR1 and CDR2 from the germline V gene are DFQATT and SNEGSKA (reference sequence). The CDR3 sequence is 13 residues long. CDR3 residues: CSARGTGTDTQYF. In DNA form, the CDR3 reads TGCAGTGCTAGAGGGACAGGCACAGATACGCAGTATTTT.

This clonotype came up many times. The gene calls are TRBV29-1 and TRBJ2-7; D unresolved. CDR3 length equals 13 residues. Trimming stripped 7 bases from V and 2 bases from J, with 15 bases between. Germline V gene sequence: CDR1 SQVTM, CDR2 ANQGSEA. The DNA for the CDR3 is TGCAGCGCTGGCCCAGGAATTCCCTACGAGCAGTACTTC. As protein: CSAGPGIPYEQYF.

This clonotype has ten or more counts. The CDR3 loop reads CASSSGQGTGGYTF. CDR3 sequence (DNA): TGCGCCAGCAGCTCGGGACAGGGGACCGGCGGCTACACCTTC. The V call is TRBV5-1, the J call TRBJ1-2; 10 positions match TRBD1. V was pared by 3 bases and J by 8 bases, with 7 bases of the junction left unmatched. The CDR3 sequence is 14 residues long. Germline V lookup: CDR1 SGHRS, CDR2 YFSETQ.

This clonotype was observed once. The chain joins TRBV7-2 to TRBJ2-5; TRBD1 agrees at 8 bases. V was pared by 5 bases and J by 5 bases, with 10 bases of the junction left unmatched. CDR1 is SGHTA and CDR2 is FQGNSA in the germline V gene. There are 15 residues in the CDR3. CDR3 in amino acids: CASSLPAGGLETQYF. CDR3 nucleotide sequence: TGTGCCAGCAGCCTTCCGGCAGGGGGCTTGGAGACCCAGTACTTC.

This clonotype was detected ten times or more. The J gene is TRBJ2-3, the V gene TRBV9, with TRBD2 identical over 8 bases. The CDR3 sequence is 15 residues long. Trimming at V came to 2 bases and at J to 4 bases, leaving 6 bases not matched to a gene. Germline CDR1 and CDR2: SGDLS and YYNGEE. This CDR3 reads CASSVGLGAADTQYF. DNA for the CDR3: TGTGCCAGCAGCGTGGGACTAGGGGCGGCAGATACGCAGTATTTT.

V gene TRBV28 combines with J gene TRBJ2-7; no reliable D call. V gave up 3 bases and J gave up 6 bases, with 15 bases separating them. CDR1 is MDHEN, CDR2 SYDVKM, per germline. This CDR3 is 14 amino acids long. The CDR3 bases are TGTGCCAGCAGTTTCCTCCCTTATAGAGGCGAGCAGTACTTC. As protein: CASSFLPYRGEQYF.

This clonotype was recorded at least ten times. The chain has TRBV5-6 and TRBJ2-7; 8 nucleotides line up with TRBD1. The CDR3 has 13 residues. V was pared by 4 bases and J by 4 bases, with 4 bases of the junction left unmatched. Germline assignment: CDR1 SGHDT and CDR2 YYEEEE. CDR3 DNA: TGTGCCAGCAGCAAAACAGGGGGGTACGAGCAGTACTTC. Amino acids: CASSKTGGYEQYF.

This clonotype was picked up many times. The rearrangement joins TRBV4-2 to TRBJ2-7; 9 bases fit TRBD2. V trimming: 2 bases; J trimming: 0 bases; junction bases outside the gene matches: 2. The CDR3 spans 15 residues. The germline V gene has CDR1 LGHNA and CDR2 YNFKEQ. CDR3 sequence reads: CASSQLAGSSYEQYF. The CDR3 DNA is TGTGCCAGCAGCCAACTAGCGGGGAGCTCCTACGAGCAGTACTTC.